This T cell receptor beta chain derives from a study of TIL therapy for anti-PD-1-resistant metastatic lung cancer. Across the whole study: Patients then received nivolumab; progressors got lymphodepletion, TIL and IL-2. Several tumors were EGFR-mutant and two were ALK-rearranged. Median tumor mutation burden was 1.5 mutations per megabase.

The immunoSEQ assay was v3. Libraries were sequenced to some 2 million read pairs (survey) or about 4.5-6 million (deep). TCRdb keeps only in-frame clones here, not all; method: immunoSEQ multiplex PCR. The data show about 59,000 clones, with around 79% seen just once and more than 1.5% held by the top ten. Time point meaning: pre-treatment sample, taken before nivolumab and TIL therapy. In this sample, this clone turned up a few times. Trimming left V 6 bases short and J 2 bases short, with 15 bases between. Per the germline V gene, CDR1 is SGHRS and CDR2 is YFSETQ. The CDR3 has 14 amino acids. The material was blood, obtained at baseline. The chain carries TRBV5-1 and TRBJ2-7; D not certain. The sequence was collected from a person aged 30 to 80 with non-small cell lung cancer. The CDR3 spells CASKSGVGTYEQYF. The CDR3 nucleotides are TGCGCCAGCAAGAGTGGGGTCGGAACCTACGAGCAGTACTTC.